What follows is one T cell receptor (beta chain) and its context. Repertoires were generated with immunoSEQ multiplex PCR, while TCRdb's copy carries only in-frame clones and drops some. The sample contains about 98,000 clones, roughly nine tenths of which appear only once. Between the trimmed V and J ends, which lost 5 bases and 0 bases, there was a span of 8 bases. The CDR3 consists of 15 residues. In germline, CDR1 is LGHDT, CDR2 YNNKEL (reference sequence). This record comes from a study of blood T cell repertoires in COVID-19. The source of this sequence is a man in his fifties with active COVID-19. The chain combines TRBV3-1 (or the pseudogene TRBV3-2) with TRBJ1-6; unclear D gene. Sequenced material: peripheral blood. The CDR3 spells CASSGSLSYNSPLHF. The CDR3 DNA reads TGTGCCAGCAGCGGGAGCCTCTCCTATAATTCACCCCTCCACTTT.